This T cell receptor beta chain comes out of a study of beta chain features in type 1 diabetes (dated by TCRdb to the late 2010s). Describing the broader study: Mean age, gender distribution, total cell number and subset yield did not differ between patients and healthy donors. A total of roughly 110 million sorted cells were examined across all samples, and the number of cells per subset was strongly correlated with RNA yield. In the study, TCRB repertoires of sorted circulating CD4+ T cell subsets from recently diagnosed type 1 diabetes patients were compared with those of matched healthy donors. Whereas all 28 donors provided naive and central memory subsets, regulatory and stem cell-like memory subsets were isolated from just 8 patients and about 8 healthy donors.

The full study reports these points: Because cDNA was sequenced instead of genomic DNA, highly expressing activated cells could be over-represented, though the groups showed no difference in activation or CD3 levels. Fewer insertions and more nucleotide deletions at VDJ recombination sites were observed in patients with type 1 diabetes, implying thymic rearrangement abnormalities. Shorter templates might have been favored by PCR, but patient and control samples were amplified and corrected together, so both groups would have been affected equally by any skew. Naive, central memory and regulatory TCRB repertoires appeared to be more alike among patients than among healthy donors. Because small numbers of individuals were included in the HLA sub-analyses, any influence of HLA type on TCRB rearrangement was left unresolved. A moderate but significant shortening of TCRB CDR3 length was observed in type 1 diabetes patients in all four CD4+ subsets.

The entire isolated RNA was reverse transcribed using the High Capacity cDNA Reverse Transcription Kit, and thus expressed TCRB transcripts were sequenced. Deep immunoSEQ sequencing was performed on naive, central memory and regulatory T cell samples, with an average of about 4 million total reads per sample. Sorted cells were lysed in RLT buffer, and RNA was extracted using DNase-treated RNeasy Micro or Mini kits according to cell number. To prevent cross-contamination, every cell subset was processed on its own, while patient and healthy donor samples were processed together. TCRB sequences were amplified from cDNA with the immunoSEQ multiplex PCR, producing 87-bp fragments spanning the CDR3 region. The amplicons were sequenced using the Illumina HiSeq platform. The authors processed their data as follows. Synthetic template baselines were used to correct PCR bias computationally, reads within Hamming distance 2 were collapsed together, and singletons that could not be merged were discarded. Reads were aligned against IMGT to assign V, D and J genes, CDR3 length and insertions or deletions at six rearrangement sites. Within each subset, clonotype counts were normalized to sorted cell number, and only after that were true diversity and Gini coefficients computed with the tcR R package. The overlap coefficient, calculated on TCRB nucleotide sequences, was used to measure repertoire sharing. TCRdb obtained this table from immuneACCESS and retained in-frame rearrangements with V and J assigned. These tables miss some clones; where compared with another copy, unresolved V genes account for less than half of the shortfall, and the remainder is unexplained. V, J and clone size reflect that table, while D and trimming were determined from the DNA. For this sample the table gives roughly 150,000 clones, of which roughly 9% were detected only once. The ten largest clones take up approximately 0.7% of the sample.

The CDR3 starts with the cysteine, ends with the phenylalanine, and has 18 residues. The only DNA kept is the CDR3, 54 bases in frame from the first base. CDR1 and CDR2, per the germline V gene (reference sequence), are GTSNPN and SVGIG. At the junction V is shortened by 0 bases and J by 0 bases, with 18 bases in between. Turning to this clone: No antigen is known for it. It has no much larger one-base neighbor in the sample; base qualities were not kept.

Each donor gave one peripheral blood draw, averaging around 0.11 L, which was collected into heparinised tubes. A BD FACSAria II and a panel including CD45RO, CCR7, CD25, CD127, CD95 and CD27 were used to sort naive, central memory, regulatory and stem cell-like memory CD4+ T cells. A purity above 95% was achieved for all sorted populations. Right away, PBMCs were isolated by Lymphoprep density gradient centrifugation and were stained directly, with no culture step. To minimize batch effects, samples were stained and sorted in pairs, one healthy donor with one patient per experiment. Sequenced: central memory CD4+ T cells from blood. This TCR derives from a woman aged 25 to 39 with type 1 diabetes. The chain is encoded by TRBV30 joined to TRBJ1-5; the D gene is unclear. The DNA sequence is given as TGTGCCTGGAGTGTAGAAAGGAGCACCTCATATAGCAATCAGCCCCAGCATTTT. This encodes CAWSVERSTSYSNQPQHF.